Reported below is one T cell receptor beta chain. Its antigen remains undetermined. No base quality values were provided; no much bigger clone lies one nucleotide off. This specimen belongs to a study of yellow fever vaccine responses in identical twins listed by TCRdb under 2018. About the study as a whole: The study precisely tracked vaccine-responding T cell clones in identical twins. The research as a whole found: The T cell response to vaccination in identical twins was reported by the authors to appear partly convergent and partly personalized.

Preparation of the library involved RT-PCR. This sample was sequenced with an Illumina HiSeq 2500. TCRdb redid the processing of the public reads, applying fastp at Q25 and MiXCR, and retained in-frame beta chains. Each CDR3 protein gets just one entry, which takes the most common genes and DNA from the rows behind it. This sample gives about 740 distinct CDR3 sequences in total; approximately 83% of them show up just once. The ten largest clonotypes hold 6% to 7% of the sample. Looking up the germline V gene yields CDR1 LGHNA and CDR2 YNFKEQ. For this chain, trimming is 1 base at the V end and 7 bases at the J end, and the number of junction bases without a gene match is 3. Counted from cysteine to phenylalanine, this CDR3 has 14 amino acids. Only the CDR3 region is kept as DNA, spanning 42 bases read in frame from base 1.

This sequence uses TRBV4-2 and TRBJ2-3, and TRBD2 matches 9 of the central bases. The TCR was taken from a woman aged 18-29 years who received the yellow fever vaccine. Donor details come from another sample of the same person, matched by shared clones. The sequencing used T cells from blood (PBMCs), unsorted or a sorted subset (not recorded which), collected before or after yellow fever vaccination (not recorded which). The CDR3 protein is CASSQGLAEYTQYF. The DNA is as follows: TGTGCCAGCAGCCAAGGACTAGCGGAGTATACGCAGTATTTT.